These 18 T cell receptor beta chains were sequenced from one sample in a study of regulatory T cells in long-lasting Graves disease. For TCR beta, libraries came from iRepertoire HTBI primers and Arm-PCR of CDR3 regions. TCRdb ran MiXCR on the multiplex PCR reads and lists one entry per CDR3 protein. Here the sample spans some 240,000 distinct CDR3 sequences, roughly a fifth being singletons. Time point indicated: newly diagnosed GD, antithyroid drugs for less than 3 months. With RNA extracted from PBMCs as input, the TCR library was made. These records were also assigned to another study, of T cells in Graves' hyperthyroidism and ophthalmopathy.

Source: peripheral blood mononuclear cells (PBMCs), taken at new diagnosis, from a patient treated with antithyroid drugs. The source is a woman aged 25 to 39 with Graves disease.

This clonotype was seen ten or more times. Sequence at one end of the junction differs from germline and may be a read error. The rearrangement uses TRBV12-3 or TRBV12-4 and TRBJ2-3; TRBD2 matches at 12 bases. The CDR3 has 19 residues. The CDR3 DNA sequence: TGTGCCGGCAGTGGCGGCCTAGGGCTAGCGGGGGGGAGCACAGATACGCAGTATTTT. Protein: CAGSGGLGLAGGSTDTQYF.

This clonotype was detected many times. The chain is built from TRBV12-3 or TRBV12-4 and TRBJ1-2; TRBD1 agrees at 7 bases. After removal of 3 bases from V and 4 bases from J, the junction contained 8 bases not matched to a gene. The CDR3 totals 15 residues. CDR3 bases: TGTGCCAGCAGTTTTAATCAGGGGGGTTCCTATGGCTACACCTTC. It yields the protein CASSFNQGGSYGYTF.

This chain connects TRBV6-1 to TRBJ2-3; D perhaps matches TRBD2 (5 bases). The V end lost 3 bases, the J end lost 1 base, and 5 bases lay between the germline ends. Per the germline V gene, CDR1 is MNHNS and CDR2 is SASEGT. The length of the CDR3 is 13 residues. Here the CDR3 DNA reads TGTGCCAGCAGTGAGCGGGGCACAGATACGCAGTATTTT. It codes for CASSERGTDTQYF.

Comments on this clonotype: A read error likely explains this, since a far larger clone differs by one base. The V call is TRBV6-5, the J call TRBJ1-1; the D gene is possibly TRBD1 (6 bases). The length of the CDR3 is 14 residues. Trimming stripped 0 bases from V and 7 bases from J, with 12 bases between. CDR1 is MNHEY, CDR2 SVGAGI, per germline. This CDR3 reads CASSYSFGDNEAFF. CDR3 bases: TGTGCCAGCAGTTACTCATTCGGGGACAATGAAGCTTTCTTT.

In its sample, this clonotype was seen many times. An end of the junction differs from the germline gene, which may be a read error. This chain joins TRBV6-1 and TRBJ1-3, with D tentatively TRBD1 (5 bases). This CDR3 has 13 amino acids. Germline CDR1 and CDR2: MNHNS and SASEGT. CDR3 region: CAGRASSGNTIYF. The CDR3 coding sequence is TGTGCCGGCAGGGCAAGCTCTGGAAACACCATATATTTT.

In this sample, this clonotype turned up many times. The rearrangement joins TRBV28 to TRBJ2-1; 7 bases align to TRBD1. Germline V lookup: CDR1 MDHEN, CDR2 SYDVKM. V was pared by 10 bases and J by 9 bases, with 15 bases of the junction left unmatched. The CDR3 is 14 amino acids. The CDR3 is CATLRTSPGGEQFF. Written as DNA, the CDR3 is TGTGCCACCCTCCGCACGTCCCCAGGGGGTGAGCAGTTCTTC.

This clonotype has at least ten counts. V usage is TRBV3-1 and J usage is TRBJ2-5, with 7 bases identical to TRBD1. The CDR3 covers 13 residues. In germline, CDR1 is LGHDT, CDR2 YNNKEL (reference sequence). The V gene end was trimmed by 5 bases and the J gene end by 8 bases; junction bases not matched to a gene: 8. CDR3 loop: CASSASTGTTQYF. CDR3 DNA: TGTGCCAGCAGCGCCTCGACAGGGACCACCCAGTACTTC.

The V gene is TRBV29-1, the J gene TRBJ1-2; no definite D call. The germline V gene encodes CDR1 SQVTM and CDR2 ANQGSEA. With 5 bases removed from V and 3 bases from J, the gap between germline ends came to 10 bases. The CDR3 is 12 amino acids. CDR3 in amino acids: CSVLGNYYGYTF. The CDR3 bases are TGCAGCGTTCTCGGAAATTACTATGGCTACACCTTC.

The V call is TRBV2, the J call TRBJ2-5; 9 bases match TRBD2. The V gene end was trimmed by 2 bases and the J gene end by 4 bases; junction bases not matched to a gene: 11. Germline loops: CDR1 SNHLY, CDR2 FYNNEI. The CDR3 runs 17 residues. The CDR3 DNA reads TGTGCCAGCAGTGAACCCCTTTTAGCGGGGGCCGGAGAGACCCAGTACTTC. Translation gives CASSEPLLAGAGETQYF.

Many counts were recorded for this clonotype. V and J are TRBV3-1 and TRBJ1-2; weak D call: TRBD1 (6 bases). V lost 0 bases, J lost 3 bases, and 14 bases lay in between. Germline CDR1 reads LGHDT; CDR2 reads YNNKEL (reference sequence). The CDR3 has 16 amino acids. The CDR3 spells CASSQELGKGDYGYTF. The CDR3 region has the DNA TGTGCCAGCAGCCAAGAGTTGGGGAAGGGGGACTATGGCTACACCTTC.

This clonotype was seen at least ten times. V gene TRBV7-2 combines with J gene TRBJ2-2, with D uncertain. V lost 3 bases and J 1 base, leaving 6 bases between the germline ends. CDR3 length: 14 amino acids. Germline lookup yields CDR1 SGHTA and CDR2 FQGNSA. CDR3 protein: CASSFRRNTGELFF. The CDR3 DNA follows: TGTGCCAGCAGCTTCCGACGGAACACCGGGGAGCTGTTTTTT.

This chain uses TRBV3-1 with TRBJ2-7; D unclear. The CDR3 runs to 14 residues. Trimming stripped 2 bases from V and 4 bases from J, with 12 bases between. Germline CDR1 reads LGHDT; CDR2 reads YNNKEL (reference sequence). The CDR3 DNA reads TGTGCCAGCAGCCAAACCCCCCGGGCATACGAGCAGTACTTC. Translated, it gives CASSQTPRAYEQYF.

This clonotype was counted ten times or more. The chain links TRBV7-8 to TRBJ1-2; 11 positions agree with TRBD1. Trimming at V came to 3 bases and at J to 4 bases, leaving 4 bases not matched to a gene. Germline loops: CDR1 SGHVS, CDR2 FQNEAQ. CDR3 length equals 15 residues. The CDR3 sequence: CASSLGQGGLYGYTF. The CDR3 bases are TGTGCCAGCAGCTTGGGACAGGGGGGCCTCTATGGCTACACCTTC. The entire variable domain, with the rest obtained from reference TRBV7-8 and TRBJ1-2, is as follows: GAGVSQSPRYKVAKRGQDVALRCDPISGHVSLFWYQQALGQGPEFLTYFQNEAQLDKSGLPSDRFFAERPEGSVSTLKIQRTQQEDSAVYLCASSLGQGGLYGYTFGSGTRLTVV.

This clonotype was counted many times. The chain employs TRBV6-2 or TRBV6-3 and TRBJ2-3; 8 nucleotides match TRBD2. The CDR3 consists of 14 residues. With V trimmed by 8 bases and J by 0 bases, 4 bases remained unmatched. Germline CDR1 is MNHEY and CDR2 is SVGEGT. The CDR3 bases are TGTGCCAGCTCCCCGGGGGGGAGCACAGATACGCAGTATTTT. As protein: CASSPGGSTDTQYF.

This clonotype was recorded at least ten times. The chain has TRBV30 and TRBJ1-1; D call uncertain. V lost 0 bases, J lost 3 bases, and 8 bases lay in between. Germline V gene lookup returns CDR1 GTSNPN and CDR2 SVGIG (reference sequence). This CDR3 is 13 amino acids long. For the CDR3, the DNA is TGTGCCTGGAGTGTTGCGGGGTACACTGAAGCTTTCTTT. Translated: CAWSVAGYTEAFF. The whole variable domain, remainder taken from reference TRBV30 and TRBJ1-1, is SQTIHQWPATLVQPVGSPLSLECTVEGTSNPNLYWYRQAAGRGLQLLFYSVGIGQISSEVPQNLSASRPQDRQFILSSKKLLLSDSGFYLCAWSVAGYTEAFFGQGTRLTVV.

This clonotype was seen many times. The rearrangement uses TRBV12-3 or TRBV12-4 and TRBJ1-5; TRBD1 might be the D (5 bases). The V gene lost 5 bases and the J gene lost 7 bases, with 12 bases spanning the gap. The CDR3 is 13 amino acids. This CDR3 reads CASSRQNFQPQHF. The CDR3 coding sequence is TGTGCCAGCAGTCGACAGAACTTCCAGCCCCAGCATTTT.

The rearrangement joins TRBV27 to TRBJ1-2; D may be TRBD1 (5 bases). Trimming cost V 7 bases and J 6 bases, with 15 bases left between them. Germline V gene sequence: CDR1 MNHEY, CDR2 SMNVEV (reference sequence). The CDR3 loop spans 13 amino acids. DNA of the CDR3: TGTGCCAGCACCTCCTATCAGGGAAATGGCTACACCTTC. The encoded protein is CASTSYQGNGYTF.

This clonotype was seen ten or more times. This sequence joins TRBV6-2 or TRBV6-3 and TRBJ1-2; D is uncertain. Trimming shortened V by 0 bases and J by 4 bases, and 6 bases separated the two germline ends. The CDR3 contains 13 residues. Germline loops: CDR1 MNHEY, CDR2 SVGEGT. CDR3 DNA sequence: TGTGCCAGCAGTTACTCTGTAAGCTATGGCTACACCTTC. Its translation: CASSYSVSYGYTF.